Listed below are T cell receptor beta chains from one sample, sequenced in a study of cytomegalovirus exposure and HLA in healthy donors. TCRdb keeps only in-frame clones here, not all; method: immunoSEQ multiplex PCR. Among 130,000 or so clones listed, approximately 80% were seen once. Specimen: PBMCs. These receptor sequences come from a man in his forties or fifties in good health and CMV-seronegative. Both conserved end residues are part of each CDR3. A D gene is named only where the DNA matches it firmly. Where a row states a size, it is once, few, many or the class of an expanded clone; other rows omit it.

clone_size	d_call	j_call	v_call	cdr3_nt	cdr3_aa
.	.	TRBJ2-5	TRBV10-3	TGTGCCATCAGTGACGGAGCAGCAAGCGAAGAGACCCAGTACTTC	CAISDGAASEETQYF
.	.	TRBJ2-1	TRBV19	TGTGCCAGTACCGCAGGGGCTAGTGTCAATGAGCAGTTCTTC	CASTAGASVNEQFF
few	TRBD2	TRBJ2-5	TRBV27	TGTGCCAGCACCCGGACTAGCGGGAGCGCCCCGGGGACCCAGTACTTC	CASTRTSGSAPGTQYF
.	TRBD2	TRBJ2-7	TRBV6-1	TGTGCCGCCAGAGTCCTAGCGGGAAACGAGCAGTACTTC	CAARVLAGNEQYF
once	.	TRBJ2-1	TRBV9	TGTGCCAGCAGCGTAGGAGCCAGGGACTACAATGAGCAGTTCTTC	CASSVGARDYNEQFF
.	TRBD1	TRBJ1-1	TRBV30	TGTGCCTGGAGTGGACAGGGGGCCACTGAAGCTTTCTTT	CAWSGQGATEAFF
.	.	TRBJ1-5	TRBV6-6	TGTGCCAGCACCCAGGGTTACAATCAGCCCCAGCATTTT	CASTQGYNQPQHF
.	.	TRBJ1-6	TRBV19	TGTGCCAGTAGTATCAGGGGAGACTCACCCCTCCACTTT	CASSIRGDSPLHF
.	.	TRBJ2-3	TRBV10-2	TGCGCCAGCAGTGAGTTAGGAGGTACGCAGTATTTT	CASSELGGTQYF
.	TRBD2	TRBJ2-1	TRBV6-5	TGTGCCAGCAGTCCAAGGACTAGTGGCAATGAGCAGTTCTTC	CASSPRTSGNEQFF
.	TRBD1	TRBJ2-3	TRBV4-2	TGTGCCAGCAGCCAAGGACAGGGACGCACAGATACGCAGTATTTT	CASSQGQGRTDTQYF
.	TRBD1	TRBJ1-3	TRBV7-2	TGTGCCAGCAGCTCCCGACAGGGCTTCGGAAACACCATATATTTT	CASSSRQGFGNTIYF
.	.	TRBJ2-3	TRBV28	TGTGCCAGCACCTTAGCCTTAACAGATACGCAGTATTTT	CASTLALTDTQYF